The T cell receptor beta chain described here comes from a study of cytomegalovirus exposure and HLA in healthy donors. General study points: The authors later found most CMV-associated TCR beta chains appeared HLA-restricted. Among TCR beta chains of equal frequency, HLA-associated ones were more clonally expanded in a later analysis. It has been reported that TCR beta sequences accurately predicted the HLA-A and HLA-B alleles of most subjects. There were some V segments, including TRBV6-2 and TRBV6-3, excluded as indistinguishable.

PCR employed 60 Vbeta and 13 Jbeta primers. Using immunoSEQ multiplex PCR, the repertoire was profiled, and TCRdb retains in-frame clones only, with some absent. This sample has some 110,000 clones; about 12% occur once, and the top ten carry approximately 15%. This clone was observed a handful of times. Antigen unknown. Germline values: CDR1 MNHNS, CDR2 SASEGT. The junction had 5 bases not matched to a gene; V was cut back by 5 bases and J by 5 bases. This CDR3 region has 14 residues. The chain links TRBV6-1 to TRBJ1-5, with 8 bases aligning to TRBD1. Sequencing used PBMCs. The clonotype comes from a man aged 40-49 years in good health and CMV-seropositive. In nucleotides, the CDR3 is TGTGCCAGCAGTCCTCGACAGGGGCATCAGCCCCAGCATTTT. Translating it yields CASSPRQGHQPQHF.